This TCR beta chain originates from a study of T cells expressing NK-cell markers. The germline gives CDR1 DFQATT, CDR2 SNEGSKA (reference sequence). CDR3 length: 17 residues. TCRdb re-analyzed the 5' RACE reads; it lists each CDR3 protein once, without DNA. The specimen's table records fewer than 300,000 distinct CDR3 sequences. The chain carries TRBV20-1 and TRBJ2-4; TCRdb gives TRBD2 as the D gene, but with no DNA this cannot be confirmed. The clonotype was recovered from a woman aged 18-70 years in good health. Sequenced sample: blood T cells: a sorted CD56 or NKG2C T cell subset, CD4+ or CD8+ T cells, or bulk PBMC T cells (not recorded which). The CDR3 here is CSAPHPTSTIAKNIQYF.